This entry lists 5 T cell receptor beta chains sequenced from one sample in a study of vaccination effects on CD4 cells after COVID-19. Antigen-specific CD4+ T cells expanded by the ViraFEST assay with viral peptide pools were then sequenced. At the end of roughly ten days of culture, CD4+ T cells were isolated. Nobody among the vaccine recipients had prior SARS-CoV-2 infection (nucleocapsid antibodies were negative). No antigens are known for them. Assay: immunoSEQ multiplex PCR; the TCRdb copy retains only in-frame clones and omits some. The table records tens of thousands of clones, around 70% of them present only once. The sequences come from CD4+ T cells from PBMCs cultured with SARS-CoV-2 spike peptides, collected before COVID-19 vaccination. All receptors come from a human donor who received a COVID-19 vaccine.

The gene calls are TRBV12-3 or TRBV12-4 and TRBJ1-2; D uncertain. Trimming shortened V by 3 bases and J by 7 bases, and 12 bases separated the two germline ends. The CDR3 covers 13 residues. CDR3 nucleotides: TGTGCCAGCAGTTTTGCGGGATCCCCTGGCTACACCTTC. It yields the protein CASSFAGSPGYTF.

The V call is TRBV19, the J call TRBJ2-1; 8 positions agree with TRBD2. With 3 bases clipped from V and 6 bases from J, the junction kept 4 bases outside the gene matches. Per the germline V gene, CDR1 is LNHDA and CDR2 is SQIVND (reference sequence). The CDR3 extends over 14 amino acids. CDR3 loop: CASSIGLAGNEQFF. The CDR3 nucleotides are TGTGCCAGTAGTATTGGGCTAGCGGGCAATGAGCAGTTCTTC.

Only a few counts were recorded for this clone. The chain links TRBV3-1 (or the pseudogene TRBV3-2) to TRBJ1-1, with 7 bases fitting TRBD1. CDR3 length: 15 residues. The germline V gene has CDR1 LGHDT and CDR2 YNNKEL (reference sequence). V dropped 4 bases and J dropped 6; count of bases not matched to a gene: 11. This chain's CDR3 is CASSPSTGVLAEAFF. Written as DNA, the CDR3 is TGTGCCAGCAGCCCCTCCACAGGGGTTTTGGCTGAAGCTTTCTTT.

The genes are TRBV3-1 (or the pseudogene TRBV3-2) and TRBJ2-1, with no clear D. The V and J ends lost 4 bases and 0 bases respectively, with 19 bases between them. The CDR3 contains 18 residues. Germline CDR1 is LGHDT and CDR2 is YNNKEL (reference sequence). The CDR3 loop reads CASSLRGIARSSYNEQFF. The DNA for the CDR3 is TGTGCCAGCAGCCTTAGAGGTATTGCGCGGAGCTCCTACAATGAGCAGTTCTTC.

The chain combines TRBV5-4 with TRBJ1-3, with D possibly TRBD1 on 5 matching bases. Germline V gene lookup returns CDR1 SGHNT and CDR2 YYREEE (reference sequence). V dropped 2 bases and J dropped 4 bases, with 10 bases sitting between them. This CDR3 is 14 amino acids long. The CDR3 coding sequence is TGTGCCAGCAGCTTCAAGGGGAACGGAAACACCATATATTTT. Protein: CASSFKGNGNTIYF.